The 9 T cell receptor beta chains presented below share a single source sample, sequenced in a study of vaccination effects on CD4 cells after COVID-19. No antigens are known for them. ViraFEST expansion of antigen-specific CD4+ T cells with viral peptide pools preceded sequencing. Culturing for ten to eleven days preceded CD4+ T cell isolation. Each participant was given two doses of one vaccine (BNT162b2 or mRNA-1273). Sequenced by immunoSEQ multiplex PCR; TCRdb stores in-frame clones only, minus some. The sample includes tens of thousands of clones, about 78% of them seen just once. Sequences were derived from CD4+ T cells from PBMCs cultured with HCoV-OC43 spike peptides, sampled after COVID-19 vaccination. Subset: HCoV-OC43 spike overlapping peptide pool stimulation. These receptors all come from a human donor who received a COVID-19 vaccine.

This chain connects TRBV3-1 (or the pseudogene TRBV3-2) to TRBJ1-2; 10 positions agree with TRBD1. V dropped 4 bases and J dropped 4; count of bases not matched to a gene: 15. The CDR3 contains 18 residues. CDR1 LGHDT and CDR2 YNNKEL come from the germline V gene (reference sequence). The CDR3 nucleotides are TGTGCCAGCAGCCCTGAAGAGACAGGGGGCGCGAGTAGCTATGGCTACACCTTC. Protein: CASSPEETGGASSYGYTF.

V gene TRBV9 combines with J gene TRBJ2-5; D is unclear. CDR3 size: 13 residues. The germline V gene has CDR1 SGDLS and CDR2 YYNGEE. V gave up 1 base and J gave up 5 bases, with 9 bases separating them. The CDR3 protein is CASSVRSGETQYF. As DNA, the CDR3 is TGTGCCAGCAGCGTACGGTCTGGGGAGACCCAGTACTTC.

The J gene is TRBJ1-5, the V gene TRBV6-2 or TRBV6-3; maybe TRBD1 (6 bases). This CDR3 spans 15 amino acids. CDR1 is MNHEY, CDR2 SVGEGT, per germline. V was cut by 6 bases and J by 4 bases, with 16 bases left in between. The CDR3 region is CASRYRDTVNQPQHF. As DNA, the CDR3 is TGTGCCAGCAGGTACCGGGACACCGTTAATCAGCCCCAGCATTTT.

V and J are TRBV5-1 and TRBJ2-5, with a possible D match to TRBD2 (6 bases). The CDR3 has 14 residues. The V end was cut by 5 bases, the J end by 5 bases, with 16 bases between. Germline V gives CDR1 SGHRS, CDR2 YFSETQ. This CDR3 is CASRLWVAEETQYF. The CDR3 nucleotides are TGCGCCAGCAGATTGTGGGTAGCGGAGGAGACCCAGTACTTC.

The V call is TRBV18, the J call TRBJ1-3; D is uncertain. The CDR3 is made up of 17 amino acids. Trimming took off 2 bases at V and 0 bases at J, with 14 bases between the two ends. Germline V gene lookup returns CDR1 KGHSH and CDR2 LQKENI. The CDR3 bases are TGTGCCAGCTCACCAGCCCCGGCGGGATACTCTGGAAACACCATATATTTT. The encoded protein is CASSPAPAGYSGNTIYF.

The genes are TRBV10-1 and TRBJ1-1; no definite D call. From germline, CDR1 is WNHNN and CDR2 SYGVQD (reference sequence). The germline V and J ends were trimmed by 2 bases and 3 bases, with 7 bases remaining between them. This CDR3 contains 13 residues. CDR3 coding DNA: TGCGCCAGCAGTGAGAGAACTTACACTGAAGCTTTCTTT. Amino acids: CASSERTYTEAFF.

The genes are TRBV6-6 and TRBJ1-6, with D tentatively TRBD1 (5 bases). This CDR3 has 12 amino acids. V shed 7 bases and J shed 10 bases, with 11 bases lying between them. In germline, CDR1 is MNHNY, CDR2 SVGAGI (reference sequence). CDR3 nucleotide sequence: TGTGCCAGCACCCGACAGCGATCACCCCTCCACTTT. Translated, it gives CASTRQRSPLHF.

V and J are TRBV4-1 and TRBJ1-6; D gene uncertain. The germline CDR1 and CDR2 sequences are MGHRA and YSYEKL. The V end lost 4 bases, the J end lost 8 bases, and 12 bases lay between the germline ends. CDR3 length: 14 amino acids. The CDR3 protein is CASSLGLRDSPLHF. The CDR3 DNA sequence: TGCGCCAGCAGCCTCGGACTCAGAGATTCACCCCTCCACTTT.

The V gene is TRBV19, the J gene TRBJ1-4, with D uncertain. CDR1 is LNHDA and CDR2 is SQIVND in the germline V gene (reference sequence). V was pared by 6 bases and J by 3 bases, with 11 bases between. The CDR3 is 14 residues long. CDR3 nucleotides: TGTGCCAGTAGCCCCAGTGGGCCTAATGAAAAACTGTTTTTT. As protein: CASSPSGPNEKLFF.